A single sample is the source of the 4 T cell receptor beta chains below, sequenced in a study of shared clonotypes between healthy human individuals. The data were produced by immunoSEQ multiplex PCR, yet TCRdb's version contains in-frame clones alone and is incomplete. The top ten hold around 0.45% of the sample, which has roughly 1.5 million clones, approximately 98% seen once. The sample taken for sequencing was naive CD4+ T cells sorted from blood. Subset indicated: CD45RA+ positively selected. These receptors all stem from a man younger than 40 in good health.

The V call is TRBV27, the J call TRBJ2-7; D is undetermined. Trimming removed 3 bases from V and 3 bases from J, with 9 bases in between. This CDR3 region has 13 residues. In germline, CDR1 is MNHEY, CDR2 SMNVEV (reference sequence). CDR3 sequence reads: CASSFPPFYEQYF. CDR3 coding DNA: TGTGCCAGCAGTTTCCCCCCCTTCTACGAGCAGTACTTC.

The chain carries TRBV5-6 and TRBJ2-7; D perhaps matches TRBD2 (6 bases). The V end was cut by 0 bases, the J end by 4 bases, with 11 bases between. The CDR3 totals 14 residues. Per germline, CDR1 SGHDT and CDR2 YYEEEE. The CDR3 nucleotides are TGTGCCAGCAGCTTGGGGACTACCGTATACGAGCAGTACTTC. Amino acid sequence: CASSLGTTVYEQYF.

The chain couples TRBV19 to TRBJ2-3, with a tentative D call TRBD2 (6 bases). CDR3 length equals 16 residues. Germline loops: CDR1 LNHDA, CDR2 SQIVND (reference sequence). Trimming left V 6 bases short and J 0 bases short, with 16 bases between. As DNA, the CDR3 is TGTGCCAGTAGCAAACGTCCGGGACTTAGCACAGATACGCAGTATTTT. Translating gives CASSKRPGLSTDTQYF.

V gene TRBV29-1 combines with J gene TRBJ2-3; D uncertain. V was pared by 5 bases and J by 4 bases, with 7 bases between. The CDR3 sequence is 11 residues long. Per germline, CDR1 SQVTM and CDR2 ANQGSEA. CDR3 region: CSVRRSDTQYF. DNA for the CDR3: TGCAGCGTTCGTCGGTCAGATACGCAGTATTTT.